The rows below give T cell receptor beta chains drawn from one sample of a study of vaccination and CD4 T cells after COVID-19. Antigens of these TCRs are unknown. TCRdb recomputed calls from the PCR reads with MiXCR, one row per CDR3 protein. This sample carries 15,000 to 20,000 distinct CDR3 sequences, about 51% of them seen once, and the ten largest clones take about 20%. The source material was CD4+ T cells from blood, cultured in vitro, sampled about 7 months after SARS-CoV-2 vaccination. These receptor sequences come from a human donor who had recovered from COVID-19. The CDR3 runs from the conserved cysteine through the conserved F or W. The order of the fields is J gene, V gene, clone size, CDR3 length, D gene, CDR3 DNA, CDR3 protein. D genes are given only for firm matches. Clone size is shown for a subset of rows, as once, few, many or a class of expanded clone.

J gene: TRBJ2-5
V gene: TRBV29-1
clone size: NA
CDR3 length: 13
D gene: TRBD2
CDR3 DNA: TGCAGCGTTGGGACTAGCGGGCAAGAGACCCAGTACTTC
CDR3 protein: CSVGTSGQETQYF

J gene: TRBJ2-5
V gene: TRBV20-1
clone size: NA
CDR3 length: 14
D gene: TRBD1
CDR3 DNA: TGCAGTGCTAGAGTGTGGGACAGACAAGAGACCCAGTACTTC
CDR3 protein: CSARVWDRQETQYF

J gene: TRBJ1-6
V gene: TRBV7-6
clone size: NA
CDR3 length: 15
D gene: NA
CDR3 DNA: TGTGCCAGCAGTCGGGACAACACCAATTTTTCACCCCTCCACTTT
CDR3 protein: CASSRDNTNFSPLHF

J gene: TRBJ1-2
V gene: TRBV6-1
clone size: once
CDR3 length: 13
D gene: TRBD1
CDR3 DNA: TGTGCCAGCAGTCCGGACAGGGGGAATGGCTACACCTTC
CDR3 protein: CASSPDRGNGYTF

J gene: TRBJ2-7
V gene: TRBV7-2
clone size: NA
CDR3 length: 15
D gene: NA
CDR3 DNA: TGTGCCAGCAGCTTAGCTGGGGGTTTCTCCTACGAGCAGTACTTC
CDR3 protein: CASSLAGGFSYEQYF

J gene: TRBJ2-5
V gene: TRBV5-4
clone size: few
CDR3 length: 16
D gene: TRBD1
CDR3 DNA: TGTGCCAGCAGCCGAGGGGGCAGGGCACTCCAAGAGACCCAGTACTTC
CDR3 protein: CASSRGGRALQETQYF

J gene: TRBJ2-7
V gene: TRBV5-1
clone size: NA
CDR3 length: 14
D gene: NA
CDR3 DNA: TGCGCCAGCAGCTTGGTGGCCAATAACTACGAGCAGTACTTC
CDR3 protein: CASSLVANNYEQYF

J gene: TRBJ2-2
V gene: TRBV7-3
clone size: NA
CDR3 length: 16
D gene: TRBD2
CDR3 DNA: TGTGCCAGCAGCTCCCATCCGGGACTAGCTCTGGGGGAGCTGTTTTTT
CDR3 protein: CASSSHPGLALGELFF

J gene: TRBJ1-2
V gene: TRBV20-1
clone size: NA
CDR3 length: 17
D gene: TRBD1
CDR3 DNA: TGCAGTGCTAGATCGAGGACGACAGGGTGGTTAAACTATGGCTACACCTTC
CDR3 protein: CSARSRTTGWLNYGYTF

J gene: TRBJ1-2
V gene: TRBV7-3
clone size: NA
CDR3 length: 16
D gene: NA
CDR3 DNA: TGTGCCAGCAGCTTAAATGGGGACATACCTAACTATGGCTACACCTTC
CDR3 protein: CASSLNGDIPNYGYTF

J gene: TRBJ2-3
V gene: TRBV29-1
clone size: NA
CDR3 length: 14
D gene: TRBD2
CDR3 DNA: TGCAGCGTCCTAGGACTAGCGGGAGTTTATACGCAGTATTTT
CDR3 protein: CSVLGLAGVYTQYF

J gene: TRBJ1-6
V gene: TRBV2
clone size: NA
CDR3 length: 15
D gene: TRBD1
CDR3 DNA: TGTGCCAGCAGTTCGGACAGGGGAGGAGGTTCACCCCTCCACTTT
CDR3 protein: CASSSDRGGGSPLHF

J gene: TRBJ2-5
V gene: TRBV28
clone size: few
CDR3 length: 16
D gene: TRBD1
CDR3 DNA: TGTGCCAGCAGTCTCGGCAGCGGGACAGGGCAAGAGACCCAGTACTTC
CDR3 protein: CASSLGSGTGQETQYF

J gene: TRBJ2-1
V gene: TRBV20-1
clone size: NA
CDR3 length: 15
D gene: NA
CDR3 DNA: TGCAGTGCTAGAGGTGGGCCGGGCCGGGCGGATGAGCAGTTCTTC
CDR3 protein: CSARGGPGRADEQFF

J gene: TRBJ1-5
V gene: TRBV15
clone size: NA
CDR3 length: 16
D gene: TRBD1
CDR3 DNA: TGTGCCACCAGCAGAACCCTAGGGGGCCAAGGTCAGCCCCAGCATTTT
CDR3 protein: CATSRTLGGQGQPQHF

J gene: TRBJ2-1
V gene: TRBV27
clone size: NA
CDR3 length: 16
D gene: NA
CDR3 DNA: TGTGCCAGCAGTTTTCCCCCAGGGAGCTCCTACAATGAGCAGTTCTTC
CDR3 protein: CASSFPPGSSYNEQFF

J gene: TRBJ1-1
V gene: TRBV20-1
clone size: NA
CDR3 length: 13
D gene: NA
CDR3 DNA: TGCAGTGCTAGAAACAGGGTGTCCACTGAAGCTTTCTTT
CDR3 protein: CSARNRVSTEAFF

J gene: TRBJ2-2
V gene: TRBV15
clone size: NA
CDR3 length: 14
D gene: NA
CDR3 DNA: TGTGCCACCCGTCAGATGGGGGGTTCCGGGGAGCTGTTTTTT
CDR3 protein: CATRQMGGSGELFF

J gene: TRBJ2-5
V gene: TRBV2
clone size: few
CDR3 length: 12
D gene: NA
CDR3 DNA: TGTGCCAGCAGGAGGGACCAAGAGACCCAGTACTTC
CDR3 protein: CASRRDQETQYF

J gene: TRBJ2-5
V gene: TRBV21-1
clone size: NA
CDR3 length: 17
D gene: NA
CDR3 DNA: TGTGCCAGCAGCAAAAATGCGGGTCGTTACGGGCAAGAGACCCAGTACTTC
CDR3 protein: CASSKNAGRYGQETQYF

J gene: TRBJ1-2
V gene: TRBV2
clone size: NA
CDR3 length: 14
D gene: TRBD1
CDR3 DNA: TGTGCCAGCAGTGATGCGGACAGGAGGGGGGCCTCCACCTTC
CDR3 protein: CASSDADRRGASTF

J gene: TRBJ1-5
V gene: TRBV28
clone size: NA
CDR3 length: 16
D gene: NA
CDR3 DNA: TGTGCCAGCAGTTTGGGCGGTTCGCGCGGCAATCAGCCCCAGCATTTT
CDR3 protein: CASSLGGSRGNQPQHF

J gene: TRBJ1-2
V gene: TRBV6-5
clone size: few
CDR3 length: 16
D gene: NA
CDR3 DNA: TGTGCCAGCAGTTACCCACAGCCATGGGGGGCATTTGGCTACACCTTC
CDR3 protein: CASSYPQPWGAFGYTF

J gene: TRBJ2-5
V gene: TRBV7-9
clone size: few
CDR3 length: 17
D gene: TRBD2
CDR3 DNA: TGTGCCAGCAGCTTTCGGCTAGCGGGGATGTACCAAGAGACCCAGTACTTC
CDR3 protein: CASSFRLAGMYQETQYF

J gene: TRBJ1-2
V gene: TRBV19
clone size: NA
CDR3 length: 12
D gene: NA
CDR3 DNA: TGTGCCAGTATGAAGCAGGGCTATGGCTACACCTTC
CDR3 protein: CASMKQGYGYTF

J gene: TRBJ1-2
V gene: TRBV7-9
clone size: NA
CDR3 length: 13
D gene: NA
CDR3 DNA: TGTGCCAGCAACTTAGGGGCTAACTATGGCTACACCTTC
CDR3 protein: CASNLGANYGYTF

J gene: TRBJ2-1
V gene: TRBV4-1
clone size: NA
CDR3 length: 17
D gene: NA
CDR3 DNA: TGCGCCAGCAGCCAAGATATTGACCGGCCTAGGAAATATGAGCAGTTCTTC
CDR3 protein: CASSQDIDRPRKYEQFF

J gene: TRBJ2-7
V gene: TRBV19
clone size: NA
CDR3 length: 15
D gene: NA
CDR3 DNA: TGTGCCAGTAGTCGACAGGACCCGGGGAGATACGAGCAGTACTTC
CDR3 protein: CASSRQDPGRYEQYF

J gene: TRBJ2-7
V gene: TRBV7-8
clone size: NA
CDR3 length: 15
D gene: TRBD1
CDR3 DNA: TGTGCCAGCAACCAACGGGACAGGGGAACCTACGAGCAGTACTTC
CDR3 protein: CASNQRDRGTYEQYF

J gene: TRBJ1-2
V gene: TRBV20-1
clone size: few
CDR3 length: 14
D gene: NA
CDR3 DNA: TGCAGTGCTAGAGATCGACCTGGGGGCCTTGGCTACACCTTC
CDR3 protein: CSARDRPGGLGYTF

J gene: TRBJ2-5
V gene: TRBV20-1
clone size: NA
CDR3 length: 14
D gene: TRBD1
CDR3 DNA: TGCAGTGCCATCCCTGGGACAGGCCAAGAGACCCAGTACTTC
CDR3 protein: CSAIPGTGQETQYF

J gene: TRBJ2-1
V gene: TRBV7-2
clone size: few
CDR3 length: 15
D gene: TRBD2
CDR3 DNA: TGTGCCAGCAGCTCGTTACTAGCGGGATACAATGAGCAGTTCTTC
CDR3 protein: CASSSLLAGYNEQFF

J gene: TRBJ2-7
V gene: TRBV7-6
clone size: few
CDR3 length: 13
D gene: NA
CDR3 DNA: TGTGCCAGCAGCTTAAGGGCCGGGGACGAGCAGTACTTC
CDR3 protein: CASSLRAGDEQYF

J gene: TRBJ1-1
V gene: TRBV11-3
clone size: NA
CDR3 length: 15
D gene: TRBD1
CDR3 DNA: TGTGCCAGCAGCTTTTCAGGGGGCCCGGACACTGAAGCTTTCTTT
CDR3 protein: CASSFSGGPDTEAFF

J gene: TRBJ2-5
V gene: TRBV6-5
clone size: NA
CDR3 length: 16
D gene: TRBD2
CDR3 DNA: TGTGCCAGCAGTTACTCACTGCGGGGGGAACAAGAGACCCAGTACTTC
CDR3 protein: CASSYSLRGEQETQYF

J gene: TRBJ2-2
V gene: TRBV24-1
clone size: once
CDR3 length: 16
D gene: TRBD2
CDR3 DNA: TGTGCCACCAGGACTAGCGGGAGGGGTCAGTCCGGGGAGCTGTTTTTT
CDR3 protein: CATRTSGRGQSGELFF

J gene: TRBJ1-2
V gene: TRBV2
clone size: NA
CDR3 length: 15
D gene: NA
CDR3 DNA: TGTGCCAGCAGTCTACTTGGGACTGGCAACTATGGCTACACCTTC
CDR3 protein: CASSLLGTGNYGYTF

J gene: TRBJ2-5
V gene: TRBV20-1
clone size: NA
CDR3 length: 14
D gene: TRBD2
CDR3 DNA: TGCAGTGCTCTCGCGCGGCGGGGGGGAGAGACCCAGTACTTC
CDR3 protein: CSALARRGGETQYF

J gene: TRBJ2-1
V gene: TRBV15
clone size: NA
CDR3 length: 16
D gene: TRBD2
CDR3 DNA: TGTGCCACCAGCAGAGGAATCCGGGGGGGGTACAATGAGCAGTTCTTC
CDR3 protein: CATSRGIRGGYNEQFF

J gene: TRBJ1-2
V gene: TRBV6-1
clone size: few
CDR3 length: 13
D gene: TRBD1
CDR3 DNA: TGTGCCAGCAGTGAAGTGGACAGGGATGGCTACACCTTC
CDR3 protein: CASSEVDRDGYTF

J gene: TRBJ2-7
V gene: TRBV7-8
clone size: NA
CDR3 length: 18
D gene: TRBD2
CDR3 DNA: TGTGCCAGCAGCTTATTACTTATCCCTAGCGGGATCGTATACGAGCAGTACTTC
CDR3 protein: CASSLLLIPSGIVYEQYF

J gene: TRBJ1-3
V gene: TRBV24-1
clone size: NA
CDR3 length: 14
D gene: NA
CDR3 DNA: TGTGCCACCAGTGATGCCGGGCATGGAAACACCATATATTTT
CDR3 protein: CATSDAGHGNTIYF

J gene: TRBJ1-5
V gene: TRBV12-3/TRBV12-4
clone size: NA
CDR3 length: 16
D gene: NA
CDR3 DNA: TGTGCCAGCAGTTTAGAGACAGTTCTGGGCAATCAGCCCCAGCATTTT
CDR3 protein: CASSLETVLGNQPQHF

J gene: TRBJ2-1
V gene: TRBV7-9
clone size: NA
CDR3 length: 18
D gene: TRBD2
CDR3 DNA: TGTGCCAGCAGCGCCCCGGTACTAGCGGGAGCCGCCTACAATGAGCAGTTCTTC
CDR3 protein: CASSAPVLAGAAYNEQFF

J gene: TRBJ1-5
V gene: TRBV6-5
clone size: few
CDR3 length: 17
D gene: NA
CDR3 DNA: TGTGCCAGCAGTTACGTGACAGGCCCTTATAGCAATCAGCCCCAGCATTTT
CDR3 protein: CASSYVTGPYSNQPQHF

J gene: TRBJ2-3
V gene: TRBV20-1
clone size: few
CDR3 length: 14
D gene: TRBD2
CDR3 DNA: TGCAGTGTTATCGAGAGCGGGAGCATAGATACGCAGTATTTT
CDR3 protein: CSVIESGSIDTQYF

J gene: TRBJ2-1
V gene: TRBV11-2
clone size: NA
CDR3 length: 17
D gene: TRBD2
CDR3 DNA: TGTGCCAGCAGCTCCCAACTAGCGTCGAGCTCCTACAATGAGCAGTTCTTC
CDR3 protein: CASSSQLASSSYNEQFF

J gene: TRBJ2-1
V gene: TRBV20-1
clone size: NA
CDR3 length: 15
D gene: NA
CDR3 DNA: TGCAGTGCTAGAGTTGCAGGGAGGACCTACAATGAGCAGTTCTTC
CDR3 protein: CSARVAGRTYNEQFF

J gene: TRBJ1-5
V gene: TRBV10-3
clone size: NA
CDR3 length: 14
D gene: NA
CDR3 DNA: TGTGCCATCAGTGAGTGGGGGCCGGATCAGCCCCAGCATTTT
CDR3 protein: CAISEWGPDQPQHF

J gene: TRBJ2-7
V gene: TRBV15
clone size: few
CDR3 length: 14
D gene: NA
CDR3 DNA: TGTGCCACCAGCAGAGATCCGGGCTTCCACGAGCAGTACTTC
CDR3 protein: CATSRDPGFHEQYF

J gene: TRBJ2-3
V gene: TRBV20-1
clone size: few
CDR3 length: 15
D gene: NA
CDR3 DNA: TGCAGTGCTAGAGACAGGGGAGAGGGTACGGGTACGCAGTATTTT
CDR3 protein: CSARDRGEGTGTQYF

J gene: TRBJ2-7
V gene: TRBV7-9
clone size: NA
CDR3 length: 16
D gene: TRBD2
CDR3 DNA: TGTGCCAGCAGCCCCGATGGTGGTACCGGTAGCGGGAAGCAGTACTTC
CDR3 protein: CASSPDGGTGSGKQYF